This T cell receptor beta chain is from a study of blood T cells in healthy people across ages. Broader study findings: Higher diversity and more naive CD4+ cells were features of long-lived donors, compared to aged donors. PBMCs went unsorted, and a conclusive naive versus antigen-experienced comparison was therefore prevented. A roughly linear fall in TCR beta diversity per million T cells was seen with increasing age.

The CDR3 length is 13 residues. Germline CDR1 reads MDHEN; CDR2 reads SYDVKM. V was pared by 2 bases and J by 7 bases, with 9 bases between. A sample-barcoded 5' primer and a J-beta primer mix were used in a second PCR of roughly 7 to 11 cycles. TCRdb redid the calling of the 5' RACE reads with MiXCR, one entry per CDR3 protein. In the table there are about 970,000 distinct CDR3 sequences, approximately 50% of which are singletons. Concerning this clonotype: What it binds is not known.

Donors each provided ten milliliters of peripheral blood. The sequenced sample consisted of blood. The receptor comes from a woman aged 60 to 75 in good health. The rearrangement links TRBV28 to TRBJ1-5; D gene unclear. CDR3 DNA: TGTGCCAGCAGTTTAGTTTGGTTGCAGCCCCAGCATTTT. It yields the protein CASSLVWLQPQHF.